This TCR beta chain was sequenced in a study of regulatory T cells in long-lasting Graves disease. Findings and caveats of the study: Persistent disease samples used TRBV28, TRBJ1-2 and TRBJ2-5 preferentially.

Time point defined: newly diagnosed GD, antithyroid drugs for less than 3 months. With RNA extracted from PBMCs as input, the TCR library was made. The V gene end was trimmed by 4 bases and the J gene end by 7 bases; junction bases not matched to a gene: 6. The CDR3 sequence is 16 residues long. Germline CDR1 reads LGHDT; CDR2 reads YNNKEL (reference sequence). Researchers made TCR beta libraries by using iRepertoire HTBI primers and running Arm-PCR on CDR3 regions. A single record per CDR3 protein comes from TCRdb applying MiXCR to the multiplex PCR reads. The data hold about 610,000 distinct CDR3 sequences, with roughly 15% observed a single time. This clonotype was picked up many times. Its cognate antigen is unknown. These data were also reused for a study on T cells in Graves' hyperthyroidism and ophthalmopathy. From that study: A model of 13 V-J features distinguished ophthalmopathy from stable hyperthyroidism.

Sequenced material: peripheral blood mononuclear cells (PBMCs), taken at new diagnosis, from a patient treated with antithyroid drugs. The TCR was taken from a man aged 18 to 29 with Graves disease. The V gene is TRBV3-1, the J gene TRBJ2-1; 14 nucleotides match TRBD2. Here the CDR3 reads CASSLGTSGSYNEQFF. For the CDR3, the DNA is TGTGCCAGCAGCCTGGGGACTAGCGGGAGCTATAATGAGCAGTTCTTC.